Below are 22 T cell receptor beta chains sequenced from a single sample in a study of long-term antiretroviral therapy in people with HIV. Researchers ran immunoSEQ v3.0 at survey level. Profiled with immunoSEQ multiplex PCR; TCRdb holds only in-frame clones, not every one. The repertoire holds tens of thousands of clones, with roughly 96% as singletons. The input for sequencing was unsorted PBMCs, taken 6 to 6.5 years after starting antiretroviral therapy. Receptors were obtained from a young man with HIV.

The chain has TRBV5-1 and TRBJ2-5, with TRBD1 as a possible D gene (5 bases). The CDR3 runs 15 residues. Germline lookup yields CDR1 SGHRS and CDR2 YFSETQ. V was clipped by 0 bases and J by 0 bases, with 9 bases between them. DNA for the CDR3: TGCGCCAGCAGCTTGGCACAGGCCTACCAAGAGACCCAGTACTTC. Residues: CASSLAQAYQETQYF. Filled out from reference TRBV5-1 and TRBJ2-5, the complete variable domain reads KAGVTQTPRYLIKTRGQQVTLSCSPISGHRSVSWYQQTPGQGLQFLFEYFSETQRNKGNFPGRFSGRQFSNSRSEMNVSTLELGDSALYLCASSLAQAYQETQYFGPGTRLLVL.

The rearrangement joins TRBV13 to TRBJ1-1; 9 bases map to TRBD1. J was trimmed by 2 bases and V by 5 bases; bases with no gene match: 6. The CDR3 loop spans 15 amino acids. Germline V CDR1 and CDR2: PRHDT, FYEKMQ (reference sequence). In DNA, the CDR3 is TGTGCCAGCAGCCCAGGGACAGGGTATAACACTGAAGCTTTCTTT. Its protein product is CASSPGTGYNTEAFF. Based on the CDR3 plus reference TRBV13 and TRBJ1-1, the full variable domain is AAGVIQSPRHLIKEKRETATLKCYPIPRHDTVYWYQQGPGQDPQFLISFYEKMQSDKGSIPDRFSAQQFSDYHSELNMSSLELGDSALYFCASSPGTGYNTEAFFGQGTRLTVV.

The rearrangement uses TRBV27 and TRBJ1-1; D call uncertain. V was pared by 3 bases and J by 1 base, with 6 bases between. The CDR3 has 13 amino acids. CDR1 is MNHEY and CDR2 is SMNVEV in the germline V gene (reference sequence). The CDR3 sequence: CASSFPGNTEAFF. DNA of the CDR3: TGTGCCAGCAGTTTCCCCGGGAACACTGAAGCTTTCTTT.

CDR3 DNA: TGTGCCAGCAGCCCCCCACAGGGGGCAGTGTCTGAAGCTTTCTTT. It yields the protein CASSPPQGAVSEAFF. The gene calls are TRBV9 and TRBJ1-1; 9 bases agree with TRBD1. CDR1 is SGDLS and CDR2 is YYNGEE in the germline V gene. This CDR3 has 15 residues. V was clipped by 4 bases and J by 6 bases; unmatched bases: 10.

The gene calls are TRBV11-2 and TRBJ2-2; D gene uncertain. From germline, CDR1 is SGHAT and CDR2 FQNNGV. This CDR3 is 18 amino acids long. V lost 4 bases to trimming and J lost 0 bases, with 18 bases between them. The CDR3, as DNA: TGTGCCAGCAGCTATTACAGTTTCAGAAGAGCGAACACCGGGGAGCTGTTTTTT. Amino acids: CASSYYSFRRANTGELFF.

The rearrangement uses TRBV10-3 and TRBJ2-3, with TRBD2 identical over 12 bases. The CDR3 loop spans 15 amino acids. After removal of 5 bases from V and 6 bases from J, the junction contained 6 bases not matched to a gene. CDR1 and CDR2 (germline): ENHRY, SYGVKD. CDR3 DNA sequence: TGTGCCATCAGTTTGACTAGCGGGAGTGGGGATACGCAGTATTTT. Residues: CAISLTSGSGDTQYF.

V and J are TRBV7-6 and TRBJ2-2; D ambiguous. Germline CDR1 and CDR2: SGHVS and FNYEAQ. Trimming pared 1 base from V and 8 bases from J, leaving 17 bases between. The CDR3 length is 16 residues. Here the CDR3 reads CASSLVLNSEVGELFF. In DNA form, the CDR3 reads TGTGCCAGCAGCTTAGTGTTGAATAGTGAGGTGGGGGAGCTGTTTTTT. Together with reference TRBV7-6 and TRBJ2-2, the CDR3 gives the full variable domain: GAGVSQSPRYKVTKRGQDVALRCDPISGHVSLYWYRQALGQGPEFLTYFNYEAQQDKSGLPNDRFSAERPEGSISTLTIQRTEQRDSAMYRCASSLVLNSEVGELFFGEGSRLTVL.

V gene TRBV7-2 combines with J gene TRBJ1-2; TRBD1 aligns across 9 bases. The germline gives CDR1 SGHTA, CDR2 FQGNSA. Trimming cost V 6 bases and J 4 bases; bases outside gene matches: 12. CDR3 length equals 16 residues. The CDR3 here is CASSLNGQGRTYGYTF. The CDR3 DNA follows: TGTGCCAGCAGTTTAAACGGACAGGGGAGGACCTATGGCTACACCTTC.

Turning to this clone: The same CDR3 arises from other DNA sequences in this sample as well. The rearrangement uses TRBV6-5 and TRBJ2-5; D unclear. The V gene lost 0 bases and the J gene lost 5 bases, with 4 bases spanning the gap. CDR3 length equals 12 residues. Germline V lookup: CDR1 MNHEY, CDR2 SVGAGI. CDR3 nucleotides: TGTGCCAGCAGTTACTCCGGGGAGACCCAGTACTTC. Protein: CASSYSGETQYF.

The table lists this clone with a few counts. This chain uses TRBV6-6 with TRBJ2-7, with D unclear. The CDR3 spans 15 residues. Per germline, CDR1 MNHNY and CDR2 SVGAGI (reference sequence). The V gene lost 6 bases and the J gene lost 4 bases, with 19 bases spanning the gap. The CDR3 bases are TGTGCCAGCAGGGAGTCAGGCGCGGCCGCATACGAGCAGTACTTC. Its protein product is CASRESGAAAYEQYF.

J is TRBJ2-1 and V is TRBV30; D is unclear. Germline V gives CDR1 GTSNPN, CDR2 SVGIG (reference sequence). This CDR3 has 10 amino acids. V shed 5 bases and J shed 6 bases, with 5 bases lying between them. CDR3 region: CAWSGNEQFF. CDR3 coding DNA: TGTGCCTGGTCCGGCAATGAGCAGTTCTTC.

This clone was observed once. The genes are TRBV27 and TRBJ1-2; no firm D call. V was shortened by 6 bases and J by 8 bases, with 19 bases between the two germline ends. Germline CDR1 is MNHEY and CDR2 is SMNVEV (reference sequence). This CDR3 spans 14 amino acids. CDR3 protein: CASSPNIRNGGYTF. DNA for the CDR3: TGTGCCAGCAGCCCAAATATACGGAACGGGGGCTACACCTTC.

V gene TRBV7-2 combines with J gene TRBJ2-7; 8 nucleotides match TRBD1. Germline V gives CDR1 SGHTA, CDR2 FQGNSA. Losses at the gene ends were 5 bases for V and 2 bases for J; bases not matched to a gene: 5. The CDR3 extends over 14 amino acids. The CDR3: CASSPYRGTYEQYF. The DNA for the CDR3 is TGTGCCAGCAGCCCCTACAGGGGGACCTACGAGCAGTACTTC.

The chain couples TRBV7-9 to TRBJ2-1; D might be TRBD2 (5 bases). V lost 2 bases and J lost 0, with 17 bases in between. The CDR3 loop spans 18 amino acids. Germline V gene data show CDR1 as SEHNR and CDR2 as FQNEAQ (reference sequence). The CDR3 region is CASSLSLWELFSYNEQFF. DNA for the CDR3: TGTGCCAGCAGCTTATCACTGTGGGAGCTATTCTCCTACAATGAGCAGTTCTTC.

The chain uses TRBV6-6 and TRBJ2-7, with 8 bases lining up with TRBD1. This CDR3 comprises 16 residues. Germline trimming cut 6 bases from V and 6 bases from J; bases unmatched to any gene: 16. CDR1 and CDR2 from the germline V gene are MNHNY and SVGAGI (reference sequence). The CDR3 sequence is CASRSPRDRFRSEQYF. As DNA, the CDR3 is TGTGCCAGCAGAAGTCCCCGGGACAGGTTTAGGAGCGAGCAGTACTTC.

V usage is TRBV6-1 and J usage is TRBJ2-7; no clear D gene. Per germline, CDR1 MNHNS and CDR2 SASEGT. Deletions cut 4 bases from V and 8 bases from J, with 15 bases between. The CDR3 is 13 amino acids. CDR3 sequence reads: CASSVRVYEQQYF. The CDR3 bases are TGTGCCAGCAGTGTCCGAGTCTACGAGCAGCAGTACTTC.

The rearrangement uses TRBV4-1 and TRBJ2-5; 9 nucleotides line up with TRBD1. The CDR3 length is 16 residues. V was pared by 4 bases and J by 5 bases, with 11 bases of the junction left unmatched. The germline V gene encodes CDR1 MGHRA and CDR2 YSYEKL. CDR3 sequence reads: CASSRGQGAIWETQYF. The CDR3 DNA follows: TGCGCCAGCAGCCGGGGACAGGGTGCGATATGGGAGACCCAGTACTTC.

V and J are TRBV30 and TRBJ1-6; perhaps TRBD1 as D (5 bases). This CDR3 spans 14 amino acids. The germline gives CDR1 GTSNPN, CDR2 SVGIG (reference sequence). V lost 5 bases and J lost 10, with 18 bases in between. In DNA, the CDR3 is TGTGCCTGGGAGAGTGGGGGGGTGAGATCACCCCTCCACTTT. This gives the protein CAWESGGVRSPLHF.

The chain combines TRBV7-2 with TRBJ1-1; D unclear. Trimming removed 3 bases from V and 1 base from J, with 9 bases in between. The CDR3 is 14 residues long. CDR1 is SGHTA, CDR2 FQGNSA, per germline. CDR3 protein: CASSFFWENTEAFF. The CDR3 region has the DNA TGTGCCAGCAGCTTTTTCTGGGAGAACACTGAAGCTTTCTTT.

The V call is TRBV27, the J call TRBJ2-7; 9 nucleotides match TRBD1. The CDR3 runs 15 residues. Looked up from germline, CDR1 is MNHEY and CDR2 is SMNVEV (reference sequence). V lost 2 bases and J lost 3; bases outside the gene matches: 5. CDR3 amino acids: CASSLMQTGGYEQYF. As DNA, the CDR3 is TGTGCCAGCAGTTTAATGCAGACAGGGGGCTACGAGCAGTACTTC.

V is TRBV5-1 and J is TRBJ2-5, with 11 bases that match TRBD2. V shed 4 bases and J 1 base; nucleotides not matched to a gene: 9. Per germline, CDR1 SGHRS and CDR2 YFSETQ. The CDR3 spans 17 residues. CDR3 protein: CASSTGLAAPSQETQYF. In DNA form, the CDR3 reads TGCGCCAGCAGCACGGGACTAGCGGCCCCAAGCCAAGAGACCCAGTACTTC.

The V call is TRBV7-2, the J call TRBJ1-1; no reliable D call. This CDR3 region has 13 residues. The V end lost 4 bases, the J end lost 7 bases, and 13 bases lay between the germline ends. Germline V gives CDR1 SGHTA, CDR2 FQGNSA. The CDR3 spells CASSSSGWFEAFF. The CDR3 region has the DNA TGTGCCAGCAGCTCCTCAGGATGGTTTGAAGCTTTCTTT.